These 24 T cell receptor beta chains share one sample of origin, sequenced in a study of cytomegalovirus exposure and HLA in healthy donors. PCR amplification relied on 60 Vbeta primers (plus 13 Jbeta primers). TCRdb's table, derived via immunoSEQ multiplex PCR, lists solely in-frame clones and lacks some. The sample holds some 41,000 clones, around 68% seen once. Sequences were obtained from PBMCs. The receptors here all came from a man aged 40-50 years in good health and CMV-seronegative.

CDR3 loop: CASSPWANVLTF. As DNA, the CDR3 is TGTGCCAGCAGCCCCTGGGCCAACGTCCTGACTTTC. The genes are TRBV5-4 and TRBJ2-6; D is unresolved. CDR3 size: 12 residues. Trimming pared 4 bases from V and 5 bases from J, leaving 4 bases between. Germline V gives CDR1 SGHNT, CDR2 YYREEE (reference sequence).

This clone was recorded only once. A junction boundary mismatches the germline segment, possibly from a read error. The chain employs TRBV19 and TRBJ1-1; D is unresolved. Germline V CDR1 and CDR2: LNHDA, SQIVND (reference sequence). This CDR3 is 13 amino acids long. CDR3 protein: CASSIGRAIEVFF. CDR3 nucleotides: TGTGCCAGTAGTATAGGGCGGGCTATTGAAGTTTTCTTT.

The CDR3, as DNA: TGTGCCAGCAGTTTACAGGGTTCCTACGAGCAGTACTTC. Residues: CASSLQGSYEQYF. The gene calls are TRBV27 and TRBJ2-7, with D possibly TRBD1 on 5 matching bases. Trimming pared 2 bases from V and 1 base from J, leaving 6 bases between. The length of the CDR3 is 13 residues. In germline, CDR1 is MNHEY, CDR2 SMNVEV (reference sequence).

The rearrangement links TRBV2 to TRBJ1-5; 9 bases are shared with TRBD1. The CDR3 length is 13 residues. Germline V CDR1 and CDR2: SNHLY, FYNNEI. The V gene end was trimmed by 7 bases and the J gene end by 6 bases; junction bases not matched to a gene: 4. In DNA, the CDR3 is TGTGCCAGCAACGACAGGGGGACTCAGCCCCAGCATTTT. It encodes CASNDRGTQPQHF. Full variable domain (rest looked up from reference TRBV2 and TRBJ1-5): EPEVTQTPSHQVTQMGQEVILRCVPISNHLYFYWYRQILGQKVEFLVSFYNNEISEKSEIFDDQFSVERPDGSNFTLKIRSTKLEDSAMYFCASNDRGTQPQHFGDGTRLSIL.

The V and J genes are TRBV7-2 and TRBJ1-6, with TRBD1 matching 7 bases. CDR1 is SGHTA, CDR2 FQGNSA, per germline. With V trimmed by 5 bases and J by 12 bases, 13 bases remained unmatched. The CDR3 sequence is 15 residues long. DNA for the CDR3: TGTGCCAGCAGCCCCCTACAGGGGTGGCGGGAACCCCTCCACTTT. Its translation: CASSPLQGWREPLHF.

V and J are TRBV18 and TRBJ2-5, with unresolved D. Deletions cut 3 bases from V and 5 bases from J, with 4 bases between. Germline V gene sequence: CDR1 KGHSH, CDR2 LQKENI. This CDR3 is built from 11 residues. This chain's CDR3 is CASSPGETQYF. The CDR3 bases are TGTGCCAGCTCACCCGGGGAGACCCAGTACTTC.

The chain has TRBV30 and TRBJ1-2, with D tentatively TRBD1 (6 bases). This CDR3 contains 12 residues. V was cut by 3 bases and J by 2 bases, with 7 bases left in between. Per the germline V gene, CDR1 is GTSNPN and CDR2 is SVGIG (reference sequence). The CDR3 is CAWSGQNYGYTF. CDR3 DNA sequence: TGTGCCTGGAGCGGACAGAACTATGGCTACACCTTC.

The chain employs TRBV9 and TRBJ1-2; weak D call: TRBD1 (5 bases). The CDR3 runs 11 residues. Germline V gene data show CDR1 as SGDLS and CDR2 as YYNGEE. The V end lost 5 bases, the J end lost 8 bases, and 10 bases lay between the germline ends. The CDR3 DNA follows: TGTGCCAGCAGGGGCGGGGGAGGCTACACCTTC. This translates into CASRGGGGYTF.

This clone was observed a handful of times. The rearrangement joins TRBV7-2 to TRBJ1-1; D perhaps matches TRBD1 (6 bases). V lost 2 bases and J 4 bases, leaving 14 bases between the germline ends. The CDR3 extends over 15 amino acids. Germline values: CDR1 SGHTA, CDR2 FQGNSA. CDR3 sequence: CASSLIPGAGTEAFF. Here the CDR3 DNA reads TGTGCCAGCAGCTTAATCCCAGGGGCCGGCACTGAAGCTTTCTTT.

The chain is built from TRBV10-3 and TRBJ2-5; the match to TRBD2 covers 12 bases. Germline CDR1 is ENHRY and CDR2 is SYGVKD. This CDR3 contains 15 residues. V shed 2 bases, J shed 2 bases, and the junction held 0 bases outside the gene matches. This CDR3 is CAISELAGGQETQYF. In DNA form, the CDR3 reads TGTGCCATCAGTGAGCTAGCGGGGGGGCAAGAGACCCAGTACTTC.

V is TRBV4-2 and J is TRBJ1-6, with 7 bases identical to TRBD1. Germline V CDR1 and CDR2: LGHNA, YNFKEQ. The V gene end was trimmed by 2 bases and the J gene end by 7 bases; junction bases not matched to a gene: 8. This CDR3 has 16 residues. CDR3: CASSQHRGETNSPLHF. The DNA of the CDR3 is TGTGCCAGCAGCCAACACAGGGGAGAGACAAATTCACCCCTCCACTTT.

This chain joins TRBV7-9 and TRBJ2-5; 9 positions match TRBD1. Unmatched junction bases numbered 4, after V lost 4 bases and J lost 4 bases. The germline V gene encodes CDR1 SEHNR and CDR2 FQNEAQ (reference sequence). This CDR3 region has 14 residues. The DNA of the CDR3 is TGTGCCAGCAGCTCCCGGGACAGGGTAGAGACCCAGTACTTC. Protein: CASSSRDRVETQYF.

The chain links TRBV7-9 to TRBJ2-7; 9 bases map to TRBD1. The CDR3 covers 15 residues. V lost 5 bases and J lost 4; bases outside the gene matches: 9. Germline V gene sequence: CDR1 SEHNR, CDR2 FQNEAQ (reference sequence). CDR3 residues: CASSLGTGRSYEQYF. CDR3 in DNA: TGTGCCAGCAGCCTAGGGACAGGGAGAAGTTACGAGCAGTACTTC.

V gene TRBV19 combines with J gene TRBJ1-2; D perhaps matches TRBD1 (6 bases). Trimming took off 6 bases at V and 6 bases at J, with 8 bases between the two ends. This CDR3 contains 11 residues. The germline V gene encodes CDR1 LNHDA and CDR2 SQIVND (reference sequence). The CDR3 loop is CASSGGHGYTF. CDR3 DNA sequence: TGTGCCAGTAGCGGGGGGCATGGCTACACCTTC.

There are a few counts of this clone. V and J are TRBV6-6 and TRBJ2-5; 7 bases align to TRBD1. This CDR3 contains 13 residues. V shed 2 bases and J 8 bases; nucleotides not matched to a gene: 5. Germline values: CDR1 MNHNY, CDR2 SVGAGI (reference sequence). The DNA for the CDR3 is TGTGCCAGCAGTTACCGACAGGGTCAAACCCAGTACTTC. Protein: CASSYRQGQTQYF.

The rearrangement joins TRBV4-2 to TRBJ2-5; the match to TRBD1 covers 11 bases. The germline gives CDR1 LGHNA, CDR2 YNFKEQ. V shed 4 bases, J shed 5 bases, and the junction held 12 bases outside the gene matches. The CDR3 contains 17 residues. The CDR3 DNA follows: TGTGCCAGCAGCCCGGGACAGGGGGTCGGTAATTCTGAGACCCAGTACTTC. This encodes CASSPGQGVGNSETQYF.

This sequence joins TRBV7-8 and TRBJ1-1, with a tentative D call TRBD1 (6 bases). The CDR3 length is 14 residues. The germline V and J ends were trimmed by 2 bases and 2 bases, with 9 bases remaining between them. The V gene's germline CDR1 is SGHVS and CDR2 FQNEAQ. The CDR3 sequence: CASSLPGANTEAFF. The CDR3 DNA follows: TGTGCCAGCAGCTTACCAGGGGCCAACACTGAAGCTTTCTTT.

The chain carries TRBV4-3 and TRBJ1-1; D is perhaps TRBD1 (6 bases). From germline, CDR1 is LGHNA and CDR2 YSLEER. This CDR3 has 15 amino acids. Trimming pared 0 bases from V and 1 base from J, leaving 9 bases between. The CDR3 nucleotides read TGCGCCAGCAGCCAAGAAGGGGGGGGGAACACTGAAGCTTTCTTT. This encodes CASSQEGGGNTEAFF.

This clone has a handful of counts. The chain uses TRBV9 and TRBJ1-2, with 11 bases fitting TRBD1. The V gene's germline CDR1 is SGDLS and CDR2 YYNGEE. V shed 0 bases, J shed 7 bases, and the junction held 5 bases outside the gene matches. CDR3 length equals 15 residues. The CDR3 loop reads CASSVEGQGVGGYTF. The CDR3, as DNA: TGTGCCAGCAGCGTAGAGGGACAGGGGGTAGGTGGCTACACCTTC.

CDR3 region: CASSLAGASTDTQYF. CDR3 DNA sequence: TGTGCCAGCTCACTAGCGGGGGCTAGCACAGATACGCAGTATTTT. The genes are TRBV18 and TRBJ2-3; 9 nucleotides agree with TRBD2. This CDR3 region has 15 residues. Germline lookup yields CDR1 KGHSH and CDR2 LQKENI. Trimming at V came to 4 bases and at J to 0 bases, leaving 2 bases not matched to a gene.

The chain joins TRBV13 to TRBJ2-7; 7 bases map to TRBD2. This CDR3 region has 15 residues. Germline CDR1 PRHDT, CDR2 FYEKMQ (reference sequence). The ends lost 4 bases at V and 4 bases at J; junction bases unmatched: 10. The CDR3 here is CASSSLARGSYEQYF. In DNA form, the CDR3 reads TGTGCCAGCAGCTCCCTGGCGCGGGGGTCGTACGAGCAGTACTTC.

This clone was observed a handful of times. The rearrangement joins TRBV2 to TRBJ2-5, with D perhaps matching TRBD2 (6 bases). Germline CDR1 reads SNHLY; CDR2 reads FYNNEI. The CDR3 totals 15 residues. V lost 5 bases to trimming and J lost 2 bases, with 15 bases between them. CDR3 nucleotides: TGTGCCAGCAGTCTTCAAGCGGGCCGTCAAGAGACCCAGTACTTC. Translating gives CASSLQAGRQETQYF.

This clone appeared a single time. DNA for the CDR3: TGTGCCACCCAGGGTTTCGAGACCCAGTACTTC. Residues: CATQGFETQYF. The chain links TRBV6-5 to TRBJ2-5, with D possibly TRBD1 on 5 matching bases. This CDR3 is 11 amino acids long. V lost 10 bases and J 5 bases, leaving 11 bases between the germline ends. CDR1 is MNHEY, CDR2 SVGAGI, per germline.

The chain is built from TRBV2 and TRBJ2-7, with TRBD1 as a possible D gene (5 bases). The CDR3 is made up of 14 amino acids. The V end lost 3 bases, the J end lost 3 bases, and 12 bases lay between the germline ends. Germline CDR1 reads SNHLY; CDR2 reads FYNNEI. The CDR3 reads CASSESTDIYEQYF. The CDR3 DNA follows: TGTGCCAGCAGTGAGTCGACAGACATCTACGAGCAGTACTTC.